The 17 T cell receptor beta chains given below trace back to one sample, sequenced in a study of shared clonotypes between healthy human individuals (dated by TCRdb to about 2020). The method behind the library was the immunoSEQ multiplex PCR assay. TCRdb took this table from immuneACCESS and kept in-frame rearrangements with V and J called. Such tables lack part of the clones; where checked against another copy, unresolved V genes explain under half of the gap, and the rest is unexplained. Present in this sample are 1,500,000 or so clones, 97% to 99% of which were seen just once. 0.36% of the sample goes to the ten largest clones. Specimen: naive CD4+ T cells sorted from blood. Read against the paper, the sample's cell subset or site label means: CD45RA+ positively selected. The source is a man aged 25 to 40 in good health.

Points on this clone: This sample also contains other DNA sequences that code for the same CDR3. The chain joins TRBV5-1 to TRBJ2-1; TRBD2 agrees at 10 bases. V lost 1 base and J lost 8; bases outside the gene matches: 3. The germline V gene has CDR1 SGHRS and CDR2 YFSETQ. CDR3 size: 14 residues. The CDR3: CASSLTSGNHEQFF. The CDR3 DNA is TGCGCCAGCAGCTTGACTAGCGGGAACCATGAGCAGTTCTTC.

The rearrangement joins TRBV6-6 to TRBJ1-4; tentatively, D is TRBD1 (6 bases). The CDR3 runs to 12 residues. The V gene lost 8 bases and the J gene lost 8 bases, with 12 bases spanning the gap. Germline V gene lookup returns CDR1 MNHNY and CDR2 SVGAGI (reference sequence). In nucleotides, the CDR3 is TGTGCCAGCTGGAGGGGGGTGGAAAAACTGTTTTTT. This gives the protein CASWRGVEKLFF.

V is TRBV19 and J is TRBJ2-4; D assignment may be TRBD1 or TRBD2 (6 bases each). The CDR3 totals 16 residues. The germline V gene has CDR1 LNHDA and CDR2 SQIVND (reference sequence). Trimming removed 5 bases at V and 5 bases at J, with 19 bases between. In DNA, the CDR3 is TGTGCCAGTAGTCCCGAGGTAGGGGGGCGACAAAACATTCAGTACTTC. Translation gives CASSPEVGGRQNIQYF.

The chain joins TRBV2 to TRBJ1-2; D gene uncertain. The CDR3 consists of 14 residues. Germline lookup yields CDR1 SNHLY and CDR2 FYNNEI. Trimming cost V 3 bases and J 0 bases, with 8 bases left between them. The CDR3 sequence: CASSEERANYGYTF. The CDR3 nucleotides are TGTGCCAGCAGTGAGGAGCGAGCTAACTATGGCTACACCTTC.

The chain joins TRBV19 to TRBJ1-4, with D tentatively TRBD1 (5 bases). V was clipped by 3 bases and J by 0 bases, with 11 bases between them. This CDR3 has 16 amino acids. Per germline, CDR1 LNHDA and CDR2 SQIVND (reference sequence). For the CDR3, the DNA is TGTGCCAGTAGTATTATGACAGCCGCAACTAATGAAAAACTGTTTTTT. Protein: CASSIMTAATNEKLFF.

The chain is built from TRBV18 and TRBJ1-2; D unresolved. Trimming took off 3 bases at V and 6 bases at J, with 11 bases between the two ends. Germline CDR1 reads KGHSH; CDR2 reads LQKENI. The CDR3 loop spans 13 amino acids. CDR3 loop: CASSPGPLDGYTF. The CDR3 bases are TGTGCCAGCTCACCGGGTCCTCTAGATGGCTACACCTTC.

V is TRBV28 and J is TRBJ2-5, with 7 positions matching TRBD1. With 1 base clipped from V and 3 bases from J, the junction kept 5 bases outside the gene matches. The V gene's germline CDR1 is MDHEN and CDR2 SYDVKM. CDR3 length equals 15 residues. This CDR3 reads CASSLSDRFKETQYF. For the CDR3, the DNA is TGTGCCAGCAGTTTATCGGACAGGTTCAAAGAGACCCAGTACTTC.

The rearrangement uses TRBV18 and TRBJ2-4, with a tentative D call TRBD1 (6 bases). The CDR3 length is 17 residues. Per the germline V gene, CDR1 is KGHSH and CDR2 is LQKENI. Deletions cut 0 bases from V and 6 bases from J, with 18 bases between. This CDR3 reads CASSPPPGRGHRNIQYF. In DNA, the CDR3 is TGTGCCAGCTCACCACCCCCCGGCAGGGGTCATAGAAACATTCAGTACTTC.

Note on this clone: Other DNA sequences in the sample encode the same CDR3. The V gene is TRBV27, the J gene TRBJ1-2; maybe TRBD1 (6 bases). The CDR3 extends over 13 amino acids. Germline lookup yields CDR1 MNHEY and CDR2 SMNVEV (reference sequence). V gave up 5 bases and J gave up 8 bases, with 15 bases separating them. The CDR3 sequence is CASSRTGSYGYTF. CDR3 coding DNA: TGTGCCAGCAGTCGAACAGGGAGCTACGGCTACACCTTC.

The rearrangement links TRBV18 to TRBJ2-1, with 9 bases fitting TRBD2. The CDR3 extends over 15 amino acids. Germline CDR1 is KGHSH and CDR2 is LQKENI. With V trimmed by 2 bases and J by 5 bases, 4 bases remained unmatched. The CDR3 DNA follows: TGTGCCAGCTCACCATCTAGCGGGATAAACAATGAGCAGTTCTTC. Translated, it gives CASSPSSGINNEQFF.

V and J are TRBV5-5 and TRBJ1-2, with 9 bases aligning to TRBD1. Germline loops: CDR1 SGHKS, CDR2 YYEKEE (reference sequence). The CDR3 has 13 residues. J lost 8 bases, V lost 3 bases, and 5 bases had no gene match. This CDR3 is CASSSGQGEGYTF. CDR3 DNA: TGTGCCAGCAGCTCGGGACAGGGAGAAGGCTACACCTTC.

The V gene is TRBV9, the J gene TRBJ2-1, with 8 bases identical to TRBD2. The CDR3 has 15 residues. Germline-derived CDR1 and CDR2 are SGDLS and YYNGEE. V trimming: 0 bases; J trimming: 9 bases; junction bases outside the gene matches: 8. In DNA, the CDR3 is TGTGCCAGCAGCGTAGTAGATAGCGGGATCGGTGAGCAGTTCTTC. Its translation is CASSVVDSGIGEQFF.

This clone was detected only once. The V gene is TRBV28, the J gene TRBJ2-3; D may be TRBD1 (6 bases). Germline values: CDR1 MDHEN, CDR2 SYDVKM. The CDR3 spans 11 residues. Trimming shortened V by 5 bases and J by 6 bases, and 6 bases separated the two germline ends. The CDR3 DNA reads TGTGCCAGCAGTACAGGGGATACGCAGTATTTT. Translated, it gives CASSTGDTQYF.

The chain uses TRBV5-1 and TRBJ2-1; D remains ambiguous. Germline V gives CDR1 SGHRS, CDR2 YFSETQ. The CDR3 loop spans 15 amino acids. V lost 0 bases, J lost 7 bases, and 14 bases lay in between. The CDR3 bases are TGCGCCAGCAGCTTGGGGTCCCAGGATTGGAATGAGCAGTTCTTC. Protein product: CASSLGSQDWNEQFF. The complete variable domain, with remaining parts taken from reference TRBV5-1 and TRBJ2-1, reads KAGVTQTPRYLIKTRGQQVTLSCSPISGHRSVSWYQQTPGQGLQFLFEYFSETQRNKGNFPGRFSGRQFSNSRSEMNVSTLELGDSALYLCASSLGSQDWNEQFFGPGTRLTVL.

The V and J genes are TRBV19 and TRBJ2-3; 8 nucleotides agree with TRBD2. This CDR3 is built from 19 residues. CDR1 and CDR2 (germline): LNHDA, SQIVND (reference sequence). Trimming removed 4 bases from V and 0 bases from J; junction bases left unmatched: 15. The CDR3 nucleotides read TGTGCCAGTAGTACCCCAAGGACTAGCAGGGCCTCTAGCACAGATACGCAGTATTTT. Its protein is CASSTPRTSRASSTDTQYF.

The count of this clone is one. This rearrangement joins TRBV10-3 to TRBJ2-7; 7 positions match TRBD1. J lost 3 bases, V lost 3 bases, and 11 bases had no gene match. Germline V gives CDR1 ENHRY, CDR2 SYGVKD. The CDR3 consists of 16 residues. CDR3 nucleotides: TGTGCCATCAGTGACTCGACTCGGGACAGATTCTACGAGCAGTACTTC. Translation: CAISDSTRDRFYEQYF.

CDR3 region: CASSPKKREGGNEQFF. The CDR3, as DNA: TGCGCCAGCAGTCCCAAGAAGCGGGAGGGCGGCAATGAGCAGTTCTTC. V usage is TRBV10-2 and J usage is TRBJ2-1; the match to TRBD2 covers 10 bases. Germline-derived CDR1 and CDR2 are WSHSY and SAAADI. With V trimmed by 5 bases and J by 6 bases, 10 bases remained unmatched. This CDR3 spans 16 amino acids.